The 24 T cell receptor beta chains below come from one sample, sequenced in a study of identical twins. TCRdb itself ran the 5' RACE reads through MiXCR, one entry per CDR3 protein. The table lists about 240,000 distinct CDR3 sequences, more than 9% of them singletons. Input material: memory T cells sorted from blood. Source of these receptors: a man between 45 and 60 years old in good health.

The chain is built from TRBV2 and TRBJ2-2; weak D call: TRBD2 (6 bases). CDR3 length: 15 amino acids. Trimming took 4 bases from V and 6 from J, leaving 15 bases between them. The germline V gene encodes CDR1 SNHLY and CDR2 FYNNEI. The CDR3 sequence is CASSGRVRFSGELFF. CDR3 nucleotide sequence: TGTGCCAGCAGTGGGAGGGTGAGGTTCTCCGGGGAGCTGTTTTTT.

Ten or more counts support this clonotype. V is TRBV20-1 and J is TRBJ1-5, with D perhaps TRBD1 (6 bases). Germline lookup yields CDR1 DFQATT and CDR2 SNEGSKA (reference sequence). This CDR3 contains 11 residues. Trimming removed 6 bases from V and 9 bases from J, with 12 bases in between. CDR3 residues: CSAGAAGPQHF. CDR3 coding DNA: TGCAGTGCGGGGGCCGCAGGGCCCCAGCATTTT.

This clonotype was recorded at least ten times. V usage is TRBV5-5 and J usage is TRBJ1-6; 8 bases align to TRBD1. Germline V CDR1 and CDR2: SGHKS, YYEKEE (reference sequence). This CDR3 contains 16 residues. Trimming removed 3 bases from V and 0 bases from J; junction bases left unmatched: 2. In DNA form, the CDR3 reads TGTGCCAGCAGCTCAGGGGGCGCCTCCTATAATTCACCCCTCCACTTT. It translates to CASSSGGASYNSPLHF. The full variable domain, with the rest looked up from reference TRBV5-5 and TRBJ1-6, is DAGVTQSPTHLIKTRGQQVTLRCSPISGHKSVSWYQQVLGQGPQFIFQYYEKEERGRGNFPDRFSARQFPNYSSELNVNALLLGDSALYLCASSSGGASYNSPLHFGNGTRLTVT.

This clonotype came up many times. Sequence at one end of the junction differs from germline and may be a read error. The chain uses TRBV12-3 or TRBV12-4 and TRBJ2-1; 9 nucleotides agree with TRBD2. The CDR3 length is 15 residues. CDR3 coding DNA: TGTGCCAGCAGTTTGAGGGCGGGGGGGCCCAGGAGTTTGATCTTC. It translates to CASSLRAGGPRSLIF.

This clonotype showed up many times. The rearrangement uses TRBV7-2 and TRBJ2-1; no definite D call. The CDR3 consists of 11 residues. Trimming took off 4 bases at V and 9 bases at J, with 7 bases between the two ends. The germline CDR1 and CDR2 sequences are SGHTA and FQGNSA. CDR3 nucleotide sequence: TGTGCCAGCAGCTCAGCCGGTGAGCAGTTCTTC. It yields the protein CASSSAGEQFF.

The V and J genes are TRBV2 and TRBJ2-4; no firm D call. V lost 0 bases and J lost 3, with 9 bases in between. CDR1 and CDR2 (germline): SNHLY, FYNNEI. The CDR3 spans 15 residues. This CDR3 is CASSEADYDKNIQYF. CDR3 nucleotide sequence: TGTGCCAGCAGTGAAGCGGATTACGACAAAAACATTCAGTACTTC.

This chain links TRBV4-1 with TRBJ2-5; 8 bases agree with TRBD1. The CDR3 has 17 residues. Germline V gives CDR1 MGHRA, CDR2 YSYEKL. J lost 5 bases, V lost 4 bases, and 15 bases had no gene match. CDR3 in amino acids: CASSLTGQGWTRETQYF. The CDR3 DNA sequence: TGCGCCAGCAGCCTCACCGGACAGGGTTGGACTCGGGAGACCCAGTACTTC.

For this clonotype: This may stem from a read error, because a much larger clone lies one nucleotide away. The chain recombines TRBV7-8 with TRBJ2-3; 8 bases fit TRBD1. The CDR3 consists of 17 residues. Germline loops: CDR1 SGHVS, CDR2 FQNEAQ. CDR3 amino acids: CASSLAWGRQGKDTQNF. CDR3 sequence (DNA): TGTGCCAGCAGCTTAGCGTGGGGTAGACAGGGGAAAGATACGCAGAATTTT.

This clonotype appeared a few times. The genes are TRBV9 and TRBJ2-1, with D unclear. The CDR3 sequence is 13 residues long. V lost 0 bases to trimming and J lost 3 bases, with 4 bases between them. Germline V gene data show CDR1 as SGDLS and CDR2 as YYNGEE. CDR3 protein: CASSVALYNEQFF. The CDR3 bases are TGTGCCAGCAGCGTAGCCCTCTACAATGAGCAGTTCTTC. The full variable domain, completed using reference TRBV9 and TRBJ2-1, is DSGVTQTPKHLITATGQRVTLRCSPRSGDLSVYWYQQSLDQGLQFLIQYYNGEERAKGNILERFSAQQFPDLHSELNLSSLELGDSALYFCASSVALYNEQFFGPGTRLTVL.

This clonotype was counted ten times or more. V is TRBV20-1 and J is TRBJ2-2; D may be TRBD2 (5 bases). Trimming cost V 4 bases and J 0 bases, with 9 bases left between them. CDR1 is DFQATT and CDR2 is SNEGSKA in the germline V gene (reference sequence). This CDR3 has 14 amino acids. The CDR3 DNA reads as TGCAGTGCTATTGGAGGTCCGAACACCGGGGAGCTGTTTTTT. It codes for CSAIGGPNTGELFF.

CDR3 DNA sequence: TGCAGTGCTACCATACTAGCGGAGACCTACGAGCAGTACTTC. Protein: CSATILAETYEQYF. The chain carries TRBV20-1 and TRBJ2-7, with TRBD2 identical over 8 bases. Germline loops: CDR1 DFQATT, CDR2 SNEGSKA (reference sequence). V was pared by 4 bases and J by 2 bases, with 7 bases of the junction left unmatched. The CDR3 is 14 residues long.

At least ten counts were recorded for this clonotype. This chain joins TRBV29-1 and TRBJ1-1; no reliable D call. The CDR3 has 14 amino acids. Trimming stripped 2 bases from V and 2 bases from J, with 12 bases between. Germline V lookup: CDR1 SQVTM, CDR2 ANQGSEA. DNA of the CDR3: TGCAGCGTTGAAAAGGGAATCGGCAACACTGAAGCTTTCTTT. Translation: CSVEKGIGNTEAFF.

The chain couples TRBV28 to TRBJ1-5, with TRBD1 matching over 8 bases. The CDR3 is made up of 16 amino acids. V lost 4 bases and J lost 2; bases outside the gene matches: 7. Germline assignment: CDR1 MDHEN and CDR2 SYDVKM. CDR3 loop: CASSSPRGHGNQPQHF. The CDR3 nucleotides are TGTGCCAGCAGTTCCCCCAGGGGGCATGGCAATCAGCCCCAGCATTTT.

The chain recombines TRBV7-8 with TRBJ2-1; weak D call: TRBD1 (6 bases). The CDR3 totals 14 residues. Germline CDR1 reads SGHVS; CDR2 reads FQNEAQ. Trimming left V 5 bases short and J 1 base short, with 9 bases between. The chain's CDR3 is CASSKQGSYNEQFF. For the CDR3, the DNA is TGTGCCAGCAGCAAACAGGGTTCCTACAATGAGCAGTTCTTC.

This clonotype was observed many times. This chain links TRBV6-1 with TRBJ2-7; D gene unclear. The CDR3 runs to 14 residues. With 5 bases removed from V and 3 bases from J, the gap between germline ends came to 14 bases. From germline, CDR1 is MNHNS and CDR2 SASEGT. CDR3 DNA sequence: TGTGCCAGCAGTCGGGCCCCGAAAGGCTACGAGCAGTACTTC. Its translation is CASSRAPKGYEQYF.

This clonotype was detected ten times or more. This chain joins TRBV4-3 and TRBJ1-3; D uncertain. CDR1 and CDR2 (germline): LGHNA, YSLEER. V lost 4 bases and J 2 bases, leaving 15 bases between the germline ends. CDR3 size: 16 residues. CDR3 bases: TGCGCCAGCAGCCGGGAATGGGTAATAGCTGGAAACACCATATATTTT. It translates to CASSREWVIAGNTIYF.

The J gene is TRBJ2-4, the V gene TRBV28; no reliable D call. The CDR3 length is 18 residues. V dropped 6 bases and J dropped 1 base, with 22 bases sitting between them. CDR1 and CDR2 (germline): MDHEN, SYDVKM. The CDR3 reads CASRARWAGQVAKNIQYF. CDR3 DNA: TGTGCCAGCAGGGCGCGGTGGGCTGGGCAAGTGGCCAAAAACATTCAGTACTTC. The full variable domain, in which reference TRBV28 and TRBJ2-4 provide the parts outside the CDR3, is DVKVTQSSRYLVKRTGEKVFLECVQDMDHENMFWYRQDPGLGLRLIYFSYDVKMKEKGDIPEGYSVSREKKERFSLILESASTNQTSMYLCASRARWAGQVAKNIQYFGAGTRLSVL.

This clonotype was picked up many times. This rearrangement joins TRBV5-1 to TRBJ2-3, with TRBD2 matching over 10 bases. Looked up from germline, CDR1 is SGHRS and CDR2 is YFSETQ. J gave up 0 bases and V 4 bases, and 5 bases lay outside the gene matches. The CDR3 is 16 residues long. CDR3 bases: TGCGCCAGCAGCCGTAGCGGGAGGTTAAGCACAGATACGCAGTATTTT. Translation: CASSRSGRLSTDTQYF.

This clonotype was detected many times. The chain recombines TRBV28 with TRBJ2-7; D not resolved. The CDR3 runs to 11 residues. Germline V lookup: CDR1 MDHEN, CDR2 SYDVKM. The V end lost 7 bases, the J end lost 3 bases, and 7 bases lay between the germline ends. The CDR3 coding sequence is TGTGCCAGCACCGGCTACTACGAGCAGTACTTC. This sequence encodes CASTGYYEQYF.

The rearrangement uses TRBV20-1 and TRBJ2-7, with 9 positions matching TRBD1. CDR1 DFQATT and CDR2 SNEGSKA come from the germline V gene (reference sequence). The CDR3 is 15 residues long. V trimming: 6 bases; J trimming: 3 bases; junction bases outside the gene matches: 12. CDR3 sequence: CSAVTPGQGNYEQYF. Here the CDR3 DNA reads TGCAGTGCCGTAACACCGGGACAGGGAAACTACGAGCAGTACTTC.

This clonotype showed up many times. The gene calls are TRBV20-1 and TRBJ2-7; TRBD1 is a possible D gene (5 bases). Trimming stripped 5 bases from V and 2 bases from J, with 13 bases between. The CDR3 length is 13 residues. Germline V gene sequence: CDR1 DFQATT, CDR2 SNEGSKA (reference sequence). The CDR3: CSAWTSGTYEQYF. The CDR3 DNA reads TGCAGTGCTTGGACATCTGGAACCTACGAGCAGTACTTC.

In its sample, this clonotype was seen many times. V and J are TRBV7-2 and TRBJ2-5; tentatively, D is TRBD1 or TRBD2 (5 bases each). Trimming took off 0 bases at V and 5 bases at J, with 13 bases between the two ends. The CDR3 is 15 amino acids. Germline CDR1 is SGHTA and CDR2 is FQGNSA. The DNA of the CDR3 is TGTGCCAGCAGCTTAGCGGGACCGGGAAGGGAGACCCAGTACTTC. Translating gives CASSLAGPGRETQYF.

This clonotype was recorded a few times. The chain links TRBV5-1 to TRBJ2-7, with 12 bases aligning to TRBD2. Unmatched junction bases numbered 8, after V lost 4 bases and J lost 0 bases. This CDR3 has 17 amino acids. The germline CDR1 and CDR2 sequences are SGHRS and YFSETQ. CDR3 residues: CASSTRTSGATSYEQYF. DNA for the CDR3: TGCGCCAGCAGCACCCGGACTAGCGGGGCGACCTCCTACGAGCAGTACTTC.

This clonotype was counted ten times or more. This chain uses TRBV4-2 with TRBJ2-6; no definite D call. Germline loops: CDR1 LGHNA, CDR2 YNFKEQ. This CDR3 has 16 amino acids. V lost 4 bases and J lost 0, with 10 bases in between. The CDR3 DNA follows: TGTGCCAGCAGCCCCAGCAGTAACTCTGGGGCCAACGTCCTGACTTTC. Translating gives CASSPSSNSGANVLTF.